A single sample is the source of the 12 T cell receptor beta chains below, sequenced in a study of T-cell reconstitution after alpha-beta-depleted transplantation in children (dated by TCRdb to 2016 to 2017). Libraries were built with PCR. TCRdb records Illumina HiSeq 2500 as the sequencer. TCR library preparation used molecular barcoding, with unique molecular identifiers applied to normalize quantification of the TCRbeta repertoire. TCRdb trimmed public reads at Q25 via fastp, called clones via MiXCR and kept in-frame beta chains. When rows share a CDR3 protein, they turn into one entry using the most common DNA and genes. A total of about 610,000 distinct CDR3 sequences appear in this sample, about 10% of them only once. The leading ten clones occupy about 4% of the sample. The sequencing used PBMCs from the stem cell graft donor, collected from the stem cell graft. Receptors originate from a human donor who donated a stem cell graft to a child with acute myeloid leukemia.

This clonotype was detected only a few times. This chain uses TRBV7-9 with TRBJ1-1, with D perhaps matching TRBD1 (6 bases). The germline gives CDR1 SEHNR, CDR2 FQNEAQ (reference sequence). CDR3 size: 14 residues. Trimming stripped 1 base from V and 8 bases from J, with 14 bases between. CDR3 coding DNA: TGTGCCAGCAGCTTAGGGCCCGGGGGCGAGGAAGCTTTCTTT. Translation: CASSLGPGGEEAFF.

This clonotype came up a few times. This sequence joins TRBV7-3 and TRBJ2-1, with 8 bases that match TRBD2. The CDR3 covers 14 residues. Germline CDR1 reads SGHTA; CDR2 reads FQGTGA. J gave up 8 bases and V 2 bases, and 5 bases lay outside the gene matches. The CDR3 DNA is TGTGCCAGCAGCTTATCGGGAGGGGTGGATGAGCAGTTCTTC. Residues: CASSLSGGVDEQFF.

This clonotype appeared many times. V is TRBV5-1 and J is TRBJ2-7; 7 positions agree with TRBD1. The CDR3 length is 15 residues. V lost 3 bases to trimming and J lost 3 bases; unmatched junction nucleotides: 9. Germline loops: CDR1 SGHRS, CDR2 YFSETQ. CDR3 DNA: TGCGCCAGCAGCTCACTCTTCAGGGGGAGCTACGAGCAGTACTTC. It yields the protein CASSSLFRGSYEQYF.

In its sample, this clonotype was seen many times. V usage is TRBV5-1 and J usage is TRBJ2-1, with D possibly being TRBD2 (6 bases). The V end lost 4 bases, the J end lost 9 bases, and 11 bases lay between the germline ends. Per the germline V gene, CDR1 is SGHRS and CDR2 is YFSETQ. The CDR3 consists of 12 residues. The CDR3 DNA reads as TGCGCCAGCAGCCCCGTCGGGGGTGAGCAGTTCTTC. Translation: CASSPVGGEQFF.

This clonotype was counted at least ten times. This chain uses TRBV5-1 with TRBJ1-5; D is ambiguous. The CDR3 contains 15 residues. The germline V gene encodes CDR1 SGHRS and CDR2 YFSETQ. The V gene lost 1 base and the J gene lost 0 bases, with 8 bases spanning the gap. CDR3 DNA sequence: TGCGCCAGCAGCTTGACCAAGTATAGCAATCAGCCCCAGCATTTT. It specifies CASSLTKYSNQPQHF.

On this clonotype itself: The junction departs from the called germline gene at one end, perhaps through a read error. V usage is TRBV20-1 and J usage is TRBJ2-5; D may be TRBD2 (6 bases). CDR3 length equals 12 residues. Germline CDR1 is DFQATT and CDR2 is SNEGSKA (reference sequence). DNA for the CDR3: TGCAGTGCTGCCGCCCAAGGCGGGACCCCGTACTTC. Translated: CSAAAQGGTPYF.

The sample holds many counts of this clonotype. The V call is TRBV12-3 or TRBV12-4, the J call TRBJ2-1; either TRBD1 or TRBD2 may supply D (5 bases each). This CDR3 contains 16 residues. Trimming removed 4 bases from V and 3 bases from J, with 16 bases in between. CDR3 coding DNA: TGTGCCAGCAGTTCCGAGAGAGGGGCTATCTACAATGAGCAGTTCTTC. Encoded protein: CASSSERGAIYNEQFF.

This clonotype was counted ten times or more. This chain connects TRBV5-1 to TRBJ2-1, with a weak D call TRBD1 (6 bases). V was trimmed by 7 bases and J by 4 bases, leaving 15 bases between them. This CDR3 contains 14 residues. Germline V gene data show CDR1 as SGHRS and CDR2 as YFSETQ. CDR3 nucleotides: TGCGCCAGCGAGGGGCAGGGGATTTACAATGAGCAGTTCTTC. Its protein product is CASEGQGIYNEQFF.

The rearrangement uses TRBV7-2 and TRBJ1-4, with 7 positions matching TRBD1. CDR3 size: 13 residues. CDR1 and CDR2 from the germline V gene are SGHTA and FQGNSA. The V gene end was trimmed by 6 bases and the J gene end by 8 bases; junction bases not matched to a gene: 6. CDR3: CASRKQGKEKLFF. CDR3 coding DNA: TGTGCCAGCAGGAAACAGGGGAAAGAAAAACTGTTTTTT.

This clonotype was observed a handful of times. The V and J genes are TRBV6-1 and TRBJ2-3; D is unresolved. This CDR3 comprises 13 residues. Between the trimmed V and J ends, which lost 10 bases and 1 base, there was a span of 12 bases. From germline, CDR1 is MNHNS and CDR2 SASEGT. CDR3 nucleotide sequence: TGTGCCACCCGGCCAGCCGGCACAGATACGCAGTATTTT. This translates into CATRPAGTDTQYF.

This clonotype showed up just a few times. The gene calls are TRBV7-9 and TRBJ1-2; D not resolved. The V gene's germline CDR1 is SEHNR and CDR2 FQNEAQ (reference sequence). This CDR3 comprises 11 residues. Trimming left V 5 bases short and J 3 bases short, with 4 bases between. The CDR3 DNA reads TGTGCCAGCAGCCAGGACTATGGCTACACCTTC. Translating it yields CASSQDYGYTF.

The V call is TRBV2, the J call TRBJ2-7, with D possibly matching TRBD2 (5 bases). Germline assignment: CDR1 SNHLY and CDR2 FYNNEI. V lost 4 bases and J lost 7, with 14 bases in between. CDR3 size: 13 residues. In DNA, the CDR3 is TGTGCCAGCAGTGTTTACCCTTCGGGGGAGCAGTACTTC. It translates to CASSVYPSGEQYF.